The sequence of this TCR beta chain was determined in a study of T cell responses to AZD1222 COVID-19 vaccine. Study results and caveats: Baseline seropositivity occurred in only a handful of AZD1222 recipients. Donor demographics were predominantly white British with a female majority; clonal diversity may be underestimated. Two AZD1222 administrations were followed by greater Spike-specific TCR breadth and depth. Across the whole spike, CD4 TCRs peaked at regions 160-218 and 743-854.

About this clone: No antigen is known for it.

J was trimmed by 2 bases and V by 4 bases; bases with no gene match: 7. CDR3 length: 15 residues. Per germline, CDR1 SGHRS and CDR2 YFSETQ. The data were produced by immunoSEQ multiplex PCR, yet TCRdb's version contains in-frame clones alone and is incomplete. The sample shows some 130,000 clones, approximately 83% of them seen only once. The material sequenced was peripheral blood, taken on day 0 of AZD1222 vaccination. This receptor was identified in an adult in good health. This chain uses TRBV5-1 with TRBJ2-3, with 7 positions matching TRBD1. In nucleotides, the CDR3 is TGCGCCAGCAGCCTTAGGGGGCACAACACAGATACGCAGTATTTT. This codes for CASSLRGHNTDTQYF.